These T cell receptor beta chains were read from a single sample in a study of long-term antiretroviral therapy in people with HIV. Assay used: immunoSEQ multiplex PCR; TCRdb lists only in-frame clones, some missing. The table has about 20,000 clones, 70% to 90% seen once. The sequences come from unsorted PBMCs, collected about 4 years after starting antiretroviral therapy. Source of these receptors: a man aged 18 to 30 with HIV. CDR3s include the opening cysteine and the closing phenylalanine or tryptophan. D genes are given only for firm matches. A clone size is listed for some rows: how often the clone was seen (once, few, many), or a class if it is expanded.

J | V | D | size | CDR3 | DNA
TRBJ2-3 | TRBV18 | NA | NA | CASSPGAGPDTQYF | TGTGCCAGCTCACCAGGGGCAGGGCCAGATACGCAGTATTTT
TRBJ1-1 | TRBV2 | NA | once | CASSSGQNTEAFF | TGTGCCAGCAGCTCAGGACAGAACACTGAAGCTTTCTTT
TRBJ1-2 | TRBV29-1 | NA | NA | CSAWGHRNYGYTF | TGCAGCGCTTGGGGACACCGAAACTATGGCTACACCTTC
TRBJ1-2 | TRBV7-2 | NA | NA | CASSRRGPLYGYTF | TGTGCCAGCAGCCGGCGGGGTCCCCTCTATGGCTACACCTTC
TRBJ2-7 | TRBV7-6 | NA | NA | CASSPGQGGTYEQYF | TGTGCCAGCAGCCCCGGGCAGGGCGGAACCTACGAGCAGTACTTC
TRBJ1-4 | TRBV5-4 | NA | NA | CASSKDGTNEKLFF | TGTGCCAGCAGCAAGGACGGGACTAATGAAAAACTGTTTTTT
TRBJ1-6 | TRBV6-1 | NA | NA | CASSVQGRTPLHF | TGTGCCAGCAGTGTTCAGGGGAGGACACCCCTCCACTTT
TRBJ2-1 | TRBV7-9 | NA | NA | CASSLHNEQFF | TGTGCCAGCAGCCTACACAATGAGCAGTTCTTC
TRBJ2-5 | TRBV6-1 | NA | NA | CASTSETQYF | TGTGCCAGCACATCGGAGACCCAGTACTTC
TRBJ2-7 | TRBV6-1 | NA | NA | CASLLRPQHYEQYF | TGTGCCAGCTTACTTAGGCCGCAACACTACGAGCAGTACTTC
TRBJ2-2 | TRBV9 | TRBD1 | once | CASSVVRDRANTGELFF | TGTGCCAGCAGCGTAGTTCGGGACAGGGCCAACACCGGGGAGCTGTTTTTT
TRBJ1-6 | TRBV27 | NA | NA | CASSSGALNSPLHF | TGTGCCAGCAGTTCAGGGGCTCTTAATTCACCCCTCCACTTT
TRBJ1-6 | TRBV27 | NA | few | CASRVGLDNSPLHF | TGTGCCAGCAGAGTGGGACTCGATAATTCACCCCTCCACTTT
TRBJ1-6 | TRBV27 | NA | NA | CASSFGPKVGPSSPLHF | TGTGCCAGCAGTTTTGGCCCAAAGGTGGGTCCTAGTTCACCCCTCCACTTT
TRBJ1-4 | TRBV28 | NA | NA | CASSLLATNEKLFF | TGTGCCAGCAGTTTATTAGCAACTAATGAAAAACTGTTTTTT
TRBJ1-2 | TRBV4-1 | NA | NA | CASSHPGGNYGYTF | TGCGCCAGCAGCCACCCCGGGGGGAACTATGGCTACACCTTC
TRBJ2-1 | TRBV4-1 | NA | NA | CASSQEGLPYGGNEQFF | TGCGCCAGCAGCCAAGAGGGGCTCCCTTATGGAGGCAATGAGCAGTTCTTC
TRBJ2-7 | TRBV7-9 | NA | few | CASSRTGTYYEQYF | TGTGCCAGCAGCCGAACCGGGACCTACTACGAGCAGTACTTC
TRBJ1-2 | TRBV6-5 | TRBD1 | NA | CASSTYSGGDYGYTF | TGTGCCAGCAGTACCTACTCAGGGGGAGACTATGGCTACACCTTC
TRBJ2-1 | TRBV2 | TRBD2 | few | CASSEGTSGESALQFF | TGTGCCAGCAGTGAAGGGACTAGCGGGGAGTCTGCGCTTCAGTTCTTC
TRBJ1-6 | TRBV5-1 | NA | once | CASSLTSKGSPLHF | TGCGCCAGCAGCTTGACCTCGAAGGGTTCACCCCTCCACTTT
TRBJ2-7 | TRBV4-1 | TRBD1 | NA | CASSLGFLKGTGGYEQYF | TGCGCCAGCAGCCTAGGGTTCCTAAAAGGGACAGGGGGCTACGAGCAGTACTTC
TRBJ1-1 | TRBV6-1 | TRBD1 | NA | CASREEWDRPEAFF | TGTGCCAGCAGGGAAGAATGGGACAGACCTGAAGCTTTCTTT
TRBJ2-1 | TRBV5-6 | NA | NA | CASSLASYDVHVEQFF | TGTGCCAGCAGCTTGGCGTCTTACGACGTACATGTTGAGCAGTTCTTC
TRBJ1-2 | TRBV5-1 | NA | NA | CASRPLEGGDYGYTF | TGCGCCAGCAGGCCGCTCGAGGGGGGAGACTATGGCTACACCTTC
TRBJ2-2 | TRBV2 | NA | once | CASSEGWAGELFF | TGTGCCAGCAGTGAAGGGTGGGCCGGGGAGCTGTTTTTT
TRBJ2-2 | TRBV5-1 | NA | NA | CASSPSSGVHTGELFF | TGCGCCAGCAGCCCATCCTCAGGGGTCCACACCGGGGAGCTGTTTTTT
TRBJ2-5 | TRBV11-2 | TRBD2 | NA | CASSPMGLAGGQTQYF | TGTGCCAGCAGCCCTATGGGGCTAGCGGGGGGTCAGACCCAGTACTTC
TRBJ1-3 | TRBV18 | NA | NA | CASSAALSSGNTIYF | TGTGCCAGCTCAGCCGCCCTGAGCTCTGGAAACACCATATATTTT
TRBJ1-5 | TRBV7-3 | NA | NA | CASSLGMGQPQHF | TGTGCCAGCAGCTTAGGTATGGGTCAGCCCCAGCATTTT
TRBJ1-1 | TRBV5-4 | NA | NA | CASSFSSGETEAFF | TGTGCCAGCAGCTTTTCCTCAGGGGAAACTGAAGCTTTCTTT
TRBJ2-7 | TRBV11-2 | TRBD1 | NA | CASSPRGQGSHEQYF | TGTGCCAGCAGCCCCCGGGGACAGGGAAGCCACGAGCAGTACTTC